One and the same sample provided the 8 T cell receptor beta chains below, sequenced in a study of OX40 agonist ivuxolimab in advanced cancers. Using immunoSEQ multiplex PCR, the repertoire was profiled, and TCRdb retains in-frame clones only, with some absent. Of 40,000 to 60,000 clones in the sample, around 87% were seen once. The sample was CD4+ or CD8+ T cells sorted from blood, taken in a trial of the OX40 agonist ivuxolimab. The receptors were gathered from an adult with an advanced solid tumor such as melanoma, head and neck, liver or kidney cancer.

Here the CDR3 reads CASSVTLAGGDTQYF. As DNA, the CDR3 is TGTGCCAGCAGCGTCACACTAGCGGGAGGGGATACGCAGTATTTT. The chain combines TRBV7-2 with TRBJ2-3; 13 bases agree with TRBD2. The germline CDR1 and CDR2 sequences are SGHTA and FQGNSA. This CDR3 spans 15 amino acids. V was clipped by 5 bases and J by 6 bases; unmatched bases: 5.

This clone was detected only a few times. This sequence joins TRBV7-2 and TRBJ2-4, with D unresolved. V lost 0 bases and J lost 1, with 7 bases in between. Germline assignment: CDR1 SGHTA and CDR2 FQGNSA. There are 15 residues in the CDR3. CDR3 sequence: CASSLAAYAKNIQYF. CDR3 coding DNA: TGTGCCAGCAGCTTAGCGGCCTATGCCAAAAACATTCAGTACTTC.

The chain recombines TRBV6-5 with TRBJ1-6; TRBD1 matches at 9 bases. Germline V gives CDR1 MNHEY, CDR2 SVGAGI. V lost 4 bases and J lost 9; bases outside the gene matches: 4. CDR3 length: 14 residues. The CDR3 DNA reads as TGTGCCAGCAGTTGGGGACAGGGTAGTTCACCCCTCCACTTT. It yields the protein CASSWGQGSSPLHF.

This clone was seen once. This sequence joins TRBV10-1 and TRBJ1-4; D is uncertain. V lost 6 bases and J lost 1, with 9 bases in between. In germline, CDR1 is WNHNN, CDR2 SYGVQD (reference sequence). This CDR3 spans 14 amino acids. The CDR3 loop reads CASRPHETNEKLFF. The CDR3 DNA reads TGCGCCAGCAGACCCCACGAAACTAATGAAAAACTGTTTTTT.

The rearrangement joins TRBV9 to TRBJ1-5; TRBD1 matches 10 bases. The CDR3 contains 15 residues. Germline loops: CDR1 SGDLS, CDR2 YYNGEE. V dropped 3 bases and J dropped 2; count of bases not matched to a gene: 2. CDR3 residues: CASSAGTGGNQPQHF. CDR3 nucleotides: TGTGCCAGCAGCGCAGGGACAGGGGGCAATCAGCCCCAGCATTTT.

The V gene is TRBV5-1, the J gene TRBJ2-3; 10 nucleotides line up with TRBD2. Germline loops: CDR1 SGHRS, CDR2 YFSETQ. This CDR3 contains 17 residues. After removal of 1 base from V and 1 base from J, the junction contained 6 bases not matched to a gene. CDR3 in amino acids: CASSLQGTSDRTDTQYF. As DNA, the CDR3 is TGCGCCAGCAGCTTGCAGGGGACTAGCGATCGCACAGATACGCAGTATTTT.

V gene TRBV19 combines with J gene TRBJ1-5; TRBD1 matches at 10 bases. Per germline, CDR1 LNHDA and CDR2 SQIVND (reference sequence). The CDR3 covers 19 residues. The trim removed 3 bases at V and 0 bases at J, leaving 11 bases unmatched. CDR3 bases: TGTGCCAGTAGTATTCGAGGACAGGGGGGGGCTAATAGCAATCAGCCCCAGCATTTT. Protein sequence: CASSIRGQGGANSNQPQHF.

V and J are TRBV19 and TRBJ2-3, with TRBD1 identical over 8 bases. The ends lost 5 bases at V and 6 bases at J; junction bases unmatched: 10. Looked up from germline, CDR1 is LNHDA and CDR2 is SQIVND (reference sequence). The CDR3 loop spans 15 amino acids. As DNA, the CDR3 is TGTGCCAGTAGTCCTCCAGGGGGCCGGGAGGATACGCAGTATTTT. This encodes CASSPPGGREDTQYF.